What follows is one T cell receptor beta chain and its context. Researchers amplified the TCR beta CDR3 regions from RNA transcripts. TCR CDR3 regions were first amplified by RT-PCR with HTBI primers. TCRdb re-called the multiplex PCR reads through MiXCR, storing one row per CDR3 protein. The table shows roughly 49,000 distinct CDR3 sequences, with about 54% occurring only once. This CDR3 comprises 11 residues. Trimming stripped 6 bases from V and 6 bases from J, with 12 bases between. CDR1 is SQVTM and CDR2 is ANQGSEA in the germline V gene. This sample is part of a study of T cells in Graves' hyperthyroidism and ophthalmopathy.

This TCR was recovered from a man aged 18 to 30 with Graves' hyperthyroidism. This rearrangement joins TRBV29-1 to TRBJ2-7; weak D call: TRBD2 (5 bases). The source material was peripheral blood or thyroid tissue (not recorded which). The CDR3 here is CSVRPRGEQYF. CDR3 coding DNA: TGCAGCGTGAGGCCCCGGGGCGAGCAGTACTTC.